Below are 3 T cell receptor beta chains sequenced from a single sample in a study of cytomegalovirus exposure and HLA in healthy donors (dated by TCRdb to 2015 to 2018). The protocol used for the library was the immunoSEQ multiplex PCR assay. For the multiplex PCR, a mixture combining 60 forward primers for TCR Vbeta segments and 13 reverse primers for TCR Jbeta segments was used. TCRdb provides this immuneACCESS table in a form limited to in-frame rearrangements. Some clones are lacking; in checked studies, under half of them reflect an unresolved V gene, and why the rest are absent is not known. A total of approximately 120,000 clones appear in this sample, about 74% of them only once. The ten largest clones add up to 3.5% to 5% of the sample. Input material: PBMCs. The receptors come from a woman aged 45 to 65 in good health and CMV-seropositive.

This clone has a handful of counts. CDR3 loop: CASSFSGTYSNQPQHF. In nucleotides, the CDR3 is TGTGCCAGCAGTTTTTCAGGAACATATAGCAATCAGCCCCAGCATTTT. The chain couples TRBV28 to TRBJ1-5, with unresolved D. V shed 3 bases and J shed 0 bases, with 12 bases lying between them. The germline V gene encodes CDR1 MDHEN and CDR2 SYDVKM. The CDR3 is made up of 16 amino acids.

The chain has TRBV5-1 and TRBJ1-2, with D maybe TRBD1 (6 bases). The CDR3 contains 14 residues. CDR1 and CDR2 (germline): SGHRS, YFSETQ. V lost 1 base and J lost 8, with 15 bases in between. The CDR3: CASSLHREGRGYTF. In nucleotides, the CDR3 is TGCGCCAGCAGCTTGCACAGGGAAGGACGCGGCTACACCTTC.

This sequence joins TRBV27 and TRBJ1-2; 7 bases align to TRBD1. The germline CDR1 and CDR2 sequences are MNHEY and SMNVEV (reference sequence). V lost 3 bases, J lost 7 bases, and 14 bases stayed unmatched. This CDR3 is built from 16 residues. The CDR3 bases are TGTGCCAGCAGTTTTTGGGACAGTACAGGAATAGCTGGCTACACCTTC. It codes for CASSFWDSTGIAGYTF.